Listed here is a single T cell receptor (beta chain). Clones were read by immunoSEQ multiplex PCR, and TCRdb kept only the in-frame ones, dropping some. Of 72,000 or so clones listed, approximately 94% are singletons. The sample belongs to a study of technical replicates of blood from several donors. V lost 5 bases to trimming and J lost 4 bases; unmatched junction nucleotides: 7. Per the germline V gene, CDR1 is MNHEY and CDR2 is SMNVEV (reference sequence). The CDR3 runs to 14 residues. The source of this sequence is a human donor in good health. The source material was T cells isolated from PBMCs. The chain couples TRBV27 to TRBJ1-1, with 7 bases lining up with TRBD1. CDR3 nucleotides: TGTGCCAGCAGTGTTGACAGGGTCGGCACTGAAGCTTTCTTT. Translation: CASSVDRVGTEAFF.